This T cell receptor beta chain derives from a study of T cell responses to AZD1222 COVID-19 vaccine. A remark on this clone: Antigen unknown.

Broader study findings: Most donors were white British, females outnumbered males, and clonal diversity was possibly underestimated. Only six people who got AZD1222 tested seropositive at baseline. CD4 TCRs covered the whole spike, strongest at regions 160-218 and 743-854. Reports say nearly half of spike-specific TCRs go after unmutated variant regions.

Sequenced by immunoSEQ multiplex PCR; TCRdb stores in-frame clones only, minus some. The sample shows 150,000 to 200,000 clones, less than 95% of them seen only once. The CDR3 length is 15 residues. Trimming took off 5 bases at V and 10 bases at J, with 20 bases between the two ends. In germline, CDR1 is LNHDA, CDR2 SQIVND (reference sequence). V usage is TRBV19 and J usage is TRBJ1-4; D call uncertain. This clonotype originated in an adult in good health. The starting material was peripheral blood, obtained on day 0 of AZD1222 vaccination. The CDR3 DNA reads TGTGCCAGTAGTTTCCGAGGCGACCTTGACGCAAAACTGTTTTTT. Its protein is CASSFRGDLDAKLFF.